This TCR beta chain comes out of a study of blood T cell repertoires in COVID-19. In the study overall: There were acute and convalescent COVID-19 samples, and they came from the United States, Italy and Spain.

Assay used: immunoSEQ multiplex PCR; TCRdb lists only in-frame clones, some missing. The table includes 150,000 to 200,000 clones, approximately 81% detected once. Patients in Seattle were enrolled during active infection, then followed longitudinally. CDR1 and CDR2 from the germline V gene are LGHDT and YNNKEL (reference sequence). V was trimmed by 5 bases and J by 9 bases, leaving 14 bases between them. CDR3 size: 13 residues. The sequenced sample consisted of peripheral blood. The chain couples TRBV3-1 (or the pseudogene TRBV3-2) to TRBJ1-5; tentative D call: TRBD1 (6 bases). The receptor was isolated from a person aged 65 to 85 with COVID-19, enrolled during active disease. The CDR3 nucleotides read TGTGCCAGCAGCTCCCGGGACACCCGGCCCCAGCATTTT. It yields the protein CASSSRDTRPQHF.